The present T cell receptor (beta chain) was sequenced within a study of identical twins. Study outcomes and limitations: Researchers caution that invariant MAIT and iNKT cells could partly confound zero-insertion analyses. Insertions were fewer in abundant cord blood beta clonotypes, whereas memory repertoires showed none of this pattern.

Germline trimming cut 3 bases from V and 4 bases from J; bases unmatched to any gene: 7. The germline gives CDR1 MGHDK, CDR2 SYGVNS. CDR3 length: 16 residues. This clonotype appeared a few times. Antigen: not known. Via MiXCR, TCRdb re-called the 5' RACE reads, giving one row per CDR3 protein. The profile covers 400,000 to 500,000 distinct CDR3 sequences, with roughly an eighth appearing a single time and more than 0.8% taken by the ten largest. The data were also submitted as part of a second study, on yellow fever vaccine responses in identical twins.

The TCR sequence derives from a woman aged 18-30 years in good health. The chain employs TRBV25-1 and TRBJ2-1, with 9 bases identical to TRBD2. Sequencing input: CD4+ T cells sorted from blood. The CDR3 here is CASSEISGSTYNEQFF. CDR3 sequence (DNA): TGTGCCAGCAGTGAGATTAGCGGGAGCACGTACAATGAGCAGTTCTTC.